A selection of T cell receptor beta chains follows, all from one sample in a study of blood T cell repertoires in COVID-19. Sequenced by immunoSEQ multiplex PCR; TCRdb stores in-frame clones only, minus some. In the table there are under 40,000 clones, around 86% of which are singletons. The sample was peripheral blood. The receptors were sampled from a man in his forties or fifties with active or convalescent COVID-19. Both conserved end residues are part of each CDR3. A row's size may be missing; if present it is once, few, many or a size class.

>TRBJ2-3|.|TRBV24-1
CATSDYHAGGSDTQYF
>TRBJ2-3|.|TRBV5-8
CASSSLAGGADTQYF
>TRBJ2-7|.|TRBV11-3
CASSQGGARSEQYF
>TRBJ2-1|.|TRBV3-1/TRBV3-2
CASSFTFGDNEQFF
>TRBJ1-2|.|TRBV12-1
CASSSRTVGVGYTF
>TRBJ1-3|.|TRBV11-2
CASTADRVPGNTIYF
>TRBJ1-6|few|TRBV2
CASRSQGSSYNSPLHF
>TRBJ1-2|.|TRBV5-4
CASSADSMTGYTF
>TRBJ2-7|.|TRBV5-4
CASSGGGDRYSYEQYF
>TRBJ2-2|.|TRBV9
CASSAAGLGELFF
>TRBJ1-1|.|TRBV18
CASSPPGLLGGTEAFF
>TRBJ2-5|few|TRBV9
CASSALMGAFQETQYF
>TRBJ2-1|.|TRBV5-1
CASTLQGGGADYNEQFF
>TRBJ2-1|.|TRBV12-5
CASGLGLAGGGEQFF
>TRBJ1-1|.|TRBV3-1/TRBV3-2
CASSQESLTEAFF
>TRBJ1-6|once|TRBV20-1
CSASPGNNSPLHF
>TRBJ2-5|few|TRBV11-3
CASSSGTGGLETQYF
>TRBJ1-4|.|TRBV9
CASSPRSGQGEKLFF
>TRBJ2-5|.|TRBV4-1
CASSQEGGGASIRETQYF
>TRBJ1-1|.|TRBV7-2
CASSLLLGGTEAFF
>TRBJ1-3|.|TRBV5-1
CASSSAGGSSGNTIYF
>TRBJ1-5|.|TRBV19
CASSKNQQGAKSQPQHF
>TRBJ1-1|.|TRBV2
CASGRDREAFF
>TRBJ1-4|.|TRBV11-2
CASTTRLGEKLFF
>TRBJ1-1|.|TRBV19
CASSPKGGGTEAFF
>TRBJ2-7|few|TRBV3-1/TRBV3-2
CASSRGGTGNYEQYF